The 25 T cell receptor beta chains below come from one sample, sequenced in a study of cytomegalovirus exposure and HLA in healthy donors. PCR amplification relied on 60 Vbeta primers (plus 13 Jbeta primers). The table came from immunoSEQ multiplex PCR; TCRdb's copy has only in-frame clones and leaves some out. The table records about 120,000 clones, less than 90% of them present only once. The specimen sequenced was PBMCs. These receptors were collected from a man aged 18 to 30 in good health and CMV-seropositive.

The chain carries TRBV29-1 and TRBJ1-3, with 7 bases lining up with TRBD1. There are 15 residues in the CDR3. CDR1 and CDR2 (germline): SQVTM, ANQGSEA. V dropped 4 bases and J dropped 0; count of bases not matched to a gene: 6. The CDR3 DNA reads as TGCAGCGTTGGAGGGGGCGACAACTCTGGAAACACCATATATTTT. Translated, it gives CSVGGGDNSGNTIYF.

The J gene is TRBJ2-1, the V gene TRBV27; tentative D call: TRBD2 (6 bases). Trimming left V 4 bases short and J 2 bases short, with 18 bases between. CDR1 is MNHEY, CDR2 SMNVEV, per germline (reference sequence). The CDR3 sequence is 17 residues long. The CDR3 sequence is CASSSLFAGLPYNEQFF. DNA of the CDR3: TGTGCCAGCAGTTCCCTATTTGCGGGGCTCCCCTACAATGAGCAGTTCTTC.

This chain links TRBV27 with TRBJ1-2; no definite D call. The CDR3 totals 14 residues. Looked up from germline, CDR1 is MNHEY and CDR2 is SMNVEV (reference sequence). V was pared by 0 bases and J by 3 bases, with 8 bases between. The CDR3 sequence is CASSLSTGDYGYTF. CDR3 DNA: TGTGCCAGCAGTTTATCTACGGGAGACTATGGCTACACCTTC.

The V gene is TRBV5-1, the J gene TRBJ2-7; 8 bases fit TRBD1. V was pared by 4 bases and J by 3 bases, with 3 bases of the junction left unmatched. The CDR3 sequence is 13 residues long. The germline gives CDR1 SGHRS, CDR2 YFSETQ. CDR3 nucleotides: TGCGCCAGCAGCCCGACAGGGGTCTACGAGCAGTACTTC. Translating gives CASSPTGVYEQYF.

This sequence joins TRBV13 and TRBJ2-1; 10 nucleotides match TRBD2. V trimming: 5 bases; J trimming: 3 bases; junction bases outside the gene matches: 7. Germline loops: CDR1 PRHDT, CDR2 FYEKMQ (reference sequence). The CDR3 extends over 16 amino acids. CDR3 residues: CASSIPSGGYYNEQFF. CDR3 nucleotides: TGTGCCAGCAGCATTCCTAGCGGGGGATACTACAATGAGCAGTTCTTC.

The rearrangement links TRBV16 to TRBJ1-2, with D maybe TRBD1 (5 bases). The germline V gene encodes CDR1 KGHSY and CDR2 FQNENV. CDR3 length: 13 residues. The V end was cut by 1 base, the J end by 5 bases, with 8 bases between. CDR3 nucleotide sequence: TGTGCCAGCAGCCAATGGGGACTTTATGGCTACACCTTC. As protein: CASSQWGLYGYTF.

The rearrangement joins TRBV2 to TRBJ2-1, with 7 bases matching TRBD1. CDR1 is SNHLY, CDR2 FYNNEI, per germline. The CDR3 loop spans 16 amino acids. V shed 7 bases and J 8 bases; nucleotides not matched to a gene: 17. The CDR3 bases are TGTGCCAGCACAAAGACAGGGTATCGAACAGGCGATGAGCAGTTCTTC. This codes for CASTKTGYRTGDEQFF.

The chain combines TRBV11-2 with TRBJ1-4; tentative D call: TRBD1 (5 bases). The CDR3 is made up of 14 amino acids. Germline CDR1 reads SGHAT; CDR2 reads FQNNGV. Trimming took 5 bases from V and 5 from J, leaving 12 bases between them. The CDR3 loop reads CASSRARVNEKLFF. In DNA, the CDR3 is TGTGCCAGCAGCCGGGCCAGGGTGAATGAAAAACTGTTTTTT.

This chain's CDR3 is CSVGGTGRYEQYF. The CDR3 DNA reads as TGCAGCGTTGGAGGGACAGGGAGGTACGAGCAGTACTTC. The rearrangement links TRBV29-1 to TRBJ2-7; 9 bases match TRBD1. CDR1 is SQVTM and CDR2 is ANQGSEA in the germline V gene. The CDR3 is made up of 13 amino acids. Trimming at V came to 4 bases and at J to 4 bases, leaving 5 bases not matched to a gene.

Points on this clone: Different DNA sequences within this sample yield the same CDR3. The gene calls are TRBV4-1 and TRBJ1-2; TRBD1 is a possible D gene (5 bases). Looked up from germline, CDR1 is MGHRA and CDR2 is YSYEKL. Trimming removed 0 bases at V and 1 base at J, with 15 bases between. There are 17 residues in the CDR3. CDR3 coding DNA: TGCGCCAGCAGCCAAGACGGCATGGCGGGACTTAACTATGGCTACACCTTC. It specifies CASSQDGMAGLNYGYTF.

The V gene is TRBV4-1, the J gene TRBJ1-1; D perhaps matches TRBD1 (6 bases). There are 14 residues in the CDR3. The V end lost 1 base, the J end lost 1 base, and 7 bases lay between the germline ends. Germline CDR1 reads MGHRA; CDR2 reads YSYEKL. DNA for the CDR3: TGCGCCAGCAGCCAAGGGACAGAGAACACTGAAGCTTTCTTT. The encoded protein is CASSQGTENTEAFF.

This clone came up a few times. This chain joins TRBV2 and TRBJ2-7; TRBD2 matches 7 bases. Germline values: CDR1 SNHLY, CDR2 FYNNEI. This CDR3 has 14 residues. Losses at the gene ends were 0 bases for V and 3 bases for J; bases not matched to a gene: 2. Here the CDR3 reads CASSEAGGVYEQYF. The CDR3 bases are TGTGCCAGCAGTGAAGCGGGAGGGGTCTACGAGCAGTACTTC.

This clone was detected only once. The CDR3 protein is CASSPYSGSNQPQHF. The CDR3 nucleotides read TGTGCCAGCTCACCGTACTCGGGGAGCAATCAGCCCCAGCATTTT. The genes are TRBV18 and TRBJ1-5; D uncertain. V lost 3 bases and J lost 1, with 10 bases in between. Germline V CDR1 and CDR2: KGHSH, LQKENI. The CDR3 is 15 amino acids.

V is TRBV5-1 and J is TRBJ2-7; 8 nucleotides line up with TRBD1. V gave up 3 bases and J gave up 2 bases; unmatched junction bases: 4. CDR1 and CDR2 from the germline V gene are SGHRS and YFSETQ. The CDR3 is 14 residues long. The CDR3 bases are TGCGCCAGCAGCTCCTGGACAGGGCCCTACGAGCAGTACTTC. Translation gives CASSSWTGPYEQYF.

A few counts support this clone. This chain connects TRBV27 to TRBJ2-7, with D perhaps matching TRBD2 (7 bases). CDR1 is MNHEY and CDR2 is SMNVEV in the germline V gene (reference sequence). The CDR3 length is 16 residues. V dropped 2 bases and J dropped 5 bases, with 19 bases sitting between them. DNA of the CDR3: TGTGCCAGCAGTTTAGGTACGGGGGGCGCGACAAACGAGCAGTACTTC. Translation: CASSLGTGGATNEQYF.

The V call is TRBV9, the J call TRBJ1-1, with 8 bases identical to TRBD1. V shed 3 bases and J 3 bases; nucleotides not matched to a gene: 4. The CDR3 loop spans 14 amino acids. Germline lookup yields CDR1 SGDLS and CDR2 YYNGEE. The CDR3 DNA is TGTGCCAGCAGCGCGACAGGGGCGTACACTGAAGCTTTCTTT. This translates into CASSATGAYTEAFF.

The V and J genes are TRBV9 and TRBJ2-1; no clear D gene. The CDR3 length is 14 residues. Trimming pared 2 bases from V and 3 bases from J, leaving 9 bases between. Germline V gives CDR1 SGDLS, CDR2 YYNGEE. The CDR3 nucleotides read TGTGCCAGCAGCGTTGGTGACATCTACAATGAGCAGTTCTTC. Protein: CASSVGDIYNEQFF.

Only one count was recorded for this clone. The CDR3 here is CASSVGQGTYEQYF. The CDR3 DNA reads as TGTGCCAGCAGTGTGGGACAGGGGACGTACGAGCAGTACTTC. V is TRBV27 and J is TRBJ2-7, with 10 nucleotides matching TRBD1. Germline V lookup: CDR1 MNHEY, CDR2 SMNVEV (reference sequence). This CDR3 has 14 residues. J was trimmed by 4 bases and V by 5 bases; bases with no gene match: 5.

The CDR3 loop is CASSLHSGELFF. The CDR3 DNA reads TGTGCCAGCAGCCTCCACTCCGGGGAGCTGTTTTTT. The chain couples TRBV7-8 to TRBJ2-2, with D uncertain. The CDR3 runs 12 residues. Germline V CDR1 and CDR2: SGHVS, FQNEAQ. Trimming took 5 bases from V and 6 from J, leaving 7 bases between them. The complete variable domain, with remaining parts taken from reference TRBV7-8 and TRBJ2-2, reads GAGVSQSPRYKVAKRGQDVALRCDPISGHVSLFWYQQALGQGPEFLTYFQNEAQLDKSGLPSDRFFAERPEGSVSTLKIQRTQQEDSAVYLCASSLHSGELFFGEGSRLTVL.

The CDR3 loop reads CASRVGLAITNEQFF. DNA for the CDR3: TGCGCCAGCAGGGTGGGACTAGCAATTACCAATGAGCAGTTCTTC. The chain joins TRBV5-1 to TRBJ2-1; 9 bases line up with TRBD2. The CDR3 consists of 15 residues. Germline assignment: CDR1 SGHRS and CDR2 YFSETQ. V lost 5 bases to trimming and J lost 6 bases; unmatched junction nucleotides: 9. Full variable domain (remainder filled in from reference TRBV5-1 and TRBJ2-1): KAGVTQTPRYLIKTRGQQVTLSCSPISGHRSVSWYQQTPGQGLQFLFEYFSETQRNKGNFPGRFSGRQFSNSRSEMNVSTLELGDSALYLCASRVGLAITNEQFFGPGTRLTVL.

The V gene is TRBV6-6, the J gene TRBJ2-5; 13 bases are shared with TRBD2. Germline V gives CDR1 MNHNY, CDR2 SVGAGI (reference sequence). The ends lost 5 bases at V and 5 bases at J; junction bases unmatched: 8. This CDR3 is 16 amino acids long. CDR3 amino acids: CASSTLAGGPAETQYF. CDR3 nucleotide sequence: TGTGCCAGCAGTACACTAGCGGGGGGGCCGGCTGAGACCCAGTACTTC.

J is TRBJ2-1 and V is TRBV4-1; the match to TRBD1 covers 9 bases. This CDR3 contains 15 residues. The germline CDR1 and CDR2 sequences are MGHRA and YSYEKL. V shed 5 bases and J 5 bases; nucleotides not matched to a gene: 7. The CDR3 region is CASSRRQGGDNEQFF. As DNA, the CDR3 is TGCGCCAGCAGCAGACGACAGGGGGGAGACAATGAGCAGTTCTTC.

V is TRBV19 and J is TRBJ1-2, with 9 bases matching TRBD1. CDR1 and CDR2 (germline): LNHDA, SQIVND (reference sequence). V dropped 2 bases and J dropped 4; count of bases not matched to a gene: 2. The CDR3 extends over 14 amino acids. The CDR3 nucleotides read TGTGCCAGTAGTATAAACAGGGGGCCCTATGGCTACACCTTC. Its protein product is CASSINRGPYGYTF.

This chain joins TRBV30 and TRBJ2-7, with TRBD2 matching 11 bases. Per germline, CDR1 GTSNPN and CDR2 SVGIG (reference sequence). V shed 4 bases and J 2 bases; nucleotides not matched to a gene: 10. The CDR3 consists of 16 residues. This CDR3 reads CAWTPSGGPIAYEQYF. The CDR3 bases are TGTGCCTGGACACCTAGCGGGGGGCCCATCGCCTACGAGCAGTACTTC. Using reference TRBV30 and TRBJ2-7 for the parts outside the CDR3, the full variable domain is SQTIHQWPATLVQPVGSPLSLECTVEGTSNPNLYWYRQAAGRGLQLLFYSVGIGQISSEVPQNLSASRPQDRQFILSSKKLLLSDSGFYLCAWTPSGGPIAYEQYFGPGTRLTVT.

J is TRBJ1-2 and V is TRBV7-9, with a possible D match to TRBD1 (5 bases). The V end was cut by 2 bases, the J end by 6 bases, with 10 bases between. From germline, CDR1 is SEHNR and CDR2 FQNEAQ (reference sequence). The CDR3 has 13 residues. The CDR3 is CASSLSGGDGYTF. CDR3 DNA sequence: TGTGCCAGCAGCTTATCGGGGGGAGATGGCTACACCTTC.